The TCR beta chain under discussion was sequenced for a study of blood T cells in healthy people across ages. CDR3 length: 16 amino acids. Germline trimming cut 4 bases from V and 0 bases from J; bases unmatched to any gene: 5. The germline V gene has CDR1 ENHRY and CDR2 SYGVKD. Sample-barcoded 5' priming and a J-beta primer mix drove a second PCR of about 6 to 12 cycles. TCRdb re-called the 5' RACE reads with MiXCR, one entry per CDR3 protein. Of approximately 880,000 distinct CDR3 sequences in the sample, around 46% are singletons; the top ten hold roughly 12%. The source is a man younger than 40 in good health. V usage is TRBV10-3 and J usage is TRBJ2-7, with 11 bases fitting TRBD1. Sequencing used blood. The CDR3 DNA reads as TGTGCCATCAGTGCCCCGGACAGGGGGCTCTCCTACGAGCAGTACTTC. Its translation: CAISAPDRGLSYEQYF.